This T cell receptor (beta chain) was retrieved from a study of blood T cell repertoires in COVID-19. After removal of 4 bases from V and 5 bases from J, the junction contained 7 bases not matched to a gene. CDR3 length: 14 residues. Germline V gives CDR1 GTSNPN, CDR2 SVGIG (reference sequence). Produced via immunoSEQ multiplex PCR; TCRdb's table is partial and in-frame only. The data contain about 120,000 clones, approximately 90% of them singletons. The chain has TRBV30 and TRBJ1-2; 10 bases are shared with TRBD1. The sequenced material came from peripheral blood. The receptor comes from a woman aged 50 to 65 with acute or convalescent COVID-19. CDR3 DNA: TGTGCCTGGACCCTTGGGACAGGGGCTTATGGCTACACCTTC. Its translation is CAWTLGTGAYGYTF.